This passage covers 22 T cell receptor beta chains from one sample sequenced in a study of T cell repertoires in cytomegalovirus infection. TCRdb called the reads again in MiXCR, with one record for every CDR3 protein. The table records 40,000 to 50,000 distinct CDR3 sequences, 20% to 25% of them present only once. No cognate antigen is known for these TCRs. Sequencing used PBMCs, sequenced either directly or after in vitro stimulation (not recorded which). The receptors were gathered from a human donor in good health (CMV status not recorded). Some clones in this sample may be carry-over from other donors' samples.

Sample share makes this clonotype medium-sized (0.01 to 0.1%). The chain carries TRBV6-5 and TRBJ2-5, with 8 bases lining up with TRBD1. CDR3 length equals 18 residues. CDR1 and CDR2 from the germline V gene are MNHEY and SVGAGI. J was trimmed by 2 bases and V by 4 bases; bases with no gene match: 15. This CDR3 is CASSSRHPLGQVQETQYF. The CDR3 nucleotides read TGTGCCAGCAGTTCCCGTCACCCCCTGGGACAGGTACAAGAGACCCAGTACTTC.

This clonotype was picked up many times. This sequence joins TRBV7-2 and TRBJ1-2; D gene uncertain. The CDR3 runs 13 residues. V lost 5 bases and J lost 4, with 11 bases in between. The germline V gene has CDR1 SGHTA and CDR2 FQGNSA. The CDR3 nucleotides are TGTGCCAGCAGCAGTTATATCCCCTATGGCTACACCTTC. It translates to CASSSYIPYGYTF.

At least ten counts were recorded for this clonotype. V and J are TRBV12-3 or TRBV12-4 and TRBJ2-3; 14 nucleotides align to TRBD2. The CDR3 totals 19 residues. V was clipped by 5 bases and J by 2 bases; unmatched bases: 12. The CDR3 DNA sequence: TGTGCCAGCAGTCCCGGGACTAGCGGGGGAGCCTTCTTCACAGATACGCAGTATTTT. Residues: CASSPGTSGGAFFTDTQYF.

This clonotype was counted only a few times. The J gene is TRBJ1-2, the V gene TRBV5-4; D perhaps matches TRBD1 (6 bases). From germline, CDR1 is SGHNT and CDR2 YYREEE (reference sequence). This CDR3 comprises 14 residues. V dropped 7 bases and J dropped 7 bases, with 20 bases sitting between them. CDR3 in amino acids: CASGIQGARIGYTF. CDR3 nucleotides: TGTGCCAGCGGCATACAGGGTGCAAGGATTGGCTACACCTTC.

This clonotype turned up a few times. V and J are TRBV5-1 and TRBJ1-1, with 7 bases fitting TRBD1. The junction had 8 bases not matched to a gene; V was cut back by 8 bases and J by 1 base. Per the germline V gene, CDR1 is SGHRS and CDR2 is YFSETQ. This CDR3 region has 14 residues. The CDR3 DNA is TGCGCCAGTGGCCGGGACAGTCAGAACACTGAAGCTTTCTTT. Protein product: CASGRDSQNTEAFF.

The chain recombines TRBV7-9 with TRBJ1-1; TRBD1 matches at 11 bases. The CDR3 is made up of 16 amino acids. The germline V gene has CDR1 SEHNR and CDR2 FQNEAQ (reference sequence). V shed 5 bases, J shed 8 bases, and the junction held 13 bases outside the gene matches. CDR3 residues: CASSPRTGGAGREAFF. The CDR3 DNA follows: TGTGCCAGCAGCCCGCGGACAGGGGGCGCCGGAAGAGAAGCTTTCTTT.

The chain uses TRBV7-9 and TRBJ2-5; D not certain. V lost 2 bases, J lost 2 bases, and 9 bases lay in between. The CDR3 sequence is 14 residues long. Germline values: CDR1 SEHNR, CDR2 FQNEAQ (reference sequence). The CDR3 DNA follows: TGTGCCAGCAGCTTATTTGGTCGACAAGAGACCCAGTACTTC. Translation gives CASSLFGRQETQYF.

The sample holds a few counts of this clonotype. V and J are TRBV4-1 and TRBJ2-3; 7 bases map to TRBD1. The CDR3 extends over 17 amino acids. The germline V gene has CDR1 MGHRA and CDR2 YSYEKL. With V trimmed by 3 bases and J by 6 bases, 15 bases remained unmatched. In DNA form, the CDR3 reads TGCGCCAGCAGCCAGCCCCAGGCCTTTTCGACAGGGGATACGCAGTATTTT. Its translation: CASSQPQAFSTGDTQYF.

The chain combines TRBV5-1 with TRBJ1-1, with D possibly TRBD1 on 5 matching bases. This CDR3 has 15 amino acids. Trimming took off 1 base at V and 2 bases at J, with 12 bases between the two ends. Germline V gene sequence: CDR1 SGHRS, CDR2 YFSETQ. This chain's CDR3 is CASSLFQGSNTEAFF. The CDR3 nucleotides are TGCGCCAGCAGCTTGTTTCAGGGTTCAAACACTGAAGCTTTCTTT.

This clonotype has at least ten counts. The chain recombines TRBV7-9 with TRBJ2-3; D is unresolved. The CDR3 sequence is 14 residues long. Germline CDR1 SEHNR, CDR2 FQNEAQ (reference sequence). The V gene lost 5 bases and the J gene lost 2 bases, with 11 bases spanning the gap. The CDR3 DNA reads TGTGCCAGCAGCGGCCCCCGGTTCACAGATACGCAGTATTTT. This encodes CASSGPRFTDTQYF.

In this sample, this clonotype turned up a few times. The chain has TRBV15 and TRBJ2-1; D not resolved. Germline V gene sequence: CDR1 LNHNV, CDR2 YYDKDF (reference sequence). V was clipped by 2 bases and J by 2 bases, with 7 bases between them. The CDR3 loop spans 14 amino acids. The CDR3 nucleotides read TGTGCCACCAGCAGAATTAGCACCTACAATGAGCAGTTCTTC. It codes for CATSRISTYNEQFF.

This clonotype was counted at least ten times. The chain couples TRBV19 to TRBJ2-1; 12 positions agree with TRBD2. The length of the CDR3 is 15 residues. Trimming cost V 3 bases and J 8 bases; bases outside gene matches: 5. CDR1 is LNHDA, CDR2 SQIVND, per germline (reference sequence). CDR3 region: CASSIGLAGKDEQFF. In DNA form, the CDR3 reads TGTGCCAGTAGTATTGGACTAGCGGGAAAGGATGAGCAGTTCTTC.

The rearrangement links TRBV27 to TRBJ2-1; D is ambiguous. The last part of the DNA fits TRBJ2-7 better; the J call may be wrong. Germline CDR1 and CDR2: MNHEY and SMNVEV (reference sequence). This CDR3 spans 14 amino acids. DNA of the CDR3: TGTGCCAGCAGTCTGAGCGACTCCTACAATGAGCAGTACTTC. It yields the protein CASSLSDSYNEQYF.

This clonotype was detected only a few times. V and J are TRBV27 and TRBJ2-1; 7 bases align to TRBD2. Per the germline V gene, CDR1 is MNHEY and CDR2 is SMNVEV (reference sequence). Trimming cost V 5 bases and J 1 base; bases outside gene matches: 2. The CDR3 spans 14 residues. The CDR3 region is CASSPGGSYNEQFF. The CDR3, as DNA: TGTGCCAGCAGTCCCGGGGGGTCCTACAATGAGCAGTTCTTC.

The V gene is TRBV5-6, the J gene TRBJ2-5, with TRBD2 matching over 13 bases. With 4 bases clipped from V and 7 bases from J, the junction kept 7 bases outside the gene matches. Looked up from germline, CDR1 is SGHDT and CDR2 is YYEEEE. This CDR3 spans 15 amino acids. The CDR3 here is CASSPGLAGKGTQYF. In DNA, the CDR3 is TGTGCCAGCAGCCCGGGACTAGCGGGGAAGGGGACCCAGTACTTC.

In this sample, this clonotype turned up many times. The rearrangement links TRBV7-6 to TRBJ1-5, with D uncertain. V was cut by 3 bases and J by 0 bases, with 3 bases left in between. CDR1 is SGHVS and CDR2 is FNYEAQ in the germline V gene. This CDR3 spans 13 amino acids. The CDR3: CASSLDSNQPQHF. The CDR3 nucleotides are TGTGCCAGCAGCTTGGATAGCAATCAGCCCCAGCATTTT.

CDR3 protein: CASSLGDGATYEQYF. The CDR3 region has the DNA TGCGCCAGCAGCCTGGGGGACGGGGCTACCTACGAGCAGTACTTC. This chain connects TRBV5-1 to TRBJ2-7; D is tentatively TRBD1 or TRBD2 (5 bases each). V was trimmed by 4 bases and J by 2 bases, leaving 16 bases between them. CDR1 is SGHRS, CDR2 YFSETQ, per germline. This CDR3 contains 15 residues.

This clonotype occurred many times. The chain recombines TRBV27 with TRBJ2-3; 10 bases line up with TRBD2. CDR1 and CDR2 from the germline V gene are MNHEY and SMNVEV (reference sequence). V was clipped by 5 bases and J by 7 bases; unmatched bases: 12. CDR3 length equals 16 residues. This chain's CDR3 is CASSVPEGSGGHTQYF. CDR3 nucleotides: TGTGCCAGCAGTGTGCCGGAGGGTAGCGGGGGGCATACGCAGTATTTT.

This clonotype was recorded at least ten times. The chain combines TRBV7-2 with TRBJ2-1, with D possibly matching TRBD1 (6 bases). The CDR3 has 16 residues. Between the trimmed V and J ends, which lost 2 bases and 3 bases, there was a span of 14 bases. Germline V gene data show CDR1 as SGHTA and CDR2 as FQGNSA. The CDR3 bases are TGTGCCAGCAGCTTACTCGGCAGGGGTGTCTACAATGAGCAGTTCTTC. This translates into CASSLLGRGVYNEQFF. Full variable domain (rest looked up from reference TRBV7-2 and TRBJ2-1): GAGVSQSPSNKVTEKGKDVELRCDPISGHTALYWYRQSLGQGLEFLIYFQGNSAPDKSGLPSDRFSAERTGGSVSTLTIQRTQQEDSAVYLCASSLLGRGVYNEQFFGPGTRLTVL.

Ten or more counts support this clonotype. The rearrangement joins TRBV20-1 to TRBJ2-1, with D tentatively TRBD1 (5 bases). Germline V gene sequence: CDR1 DFQATT, CDR2 SNEGSKA (reference sequence). Trimming took 6 bases from V and 1 from J, leaving 13 bases between them. There are 14 residues in the CDR3. The CDR3, as DNA: TGCAGTGCAGGGGTCTACAAGTCCTACAATGAGCAGTTCTTC. This translates into CSAGVYKSYNEQFF.

This clonotype was seen ten or more times. The junction departs from the called germline gene at one end, perhaps through a read error. CDR3 amino acids: CASSQGPVRPRRSF. In nucleotides, the CDR3 is TGTGCCAGCAGCCAGGGGCCTGTGAGACCGAGAAGAAGCTTC. The V gene is TRBV7-2, the J gene TRBJ2-5; possible D gene TRBD1, 6 bases. CDR3 length: 14 amino acids. Per germline, CDR1 SGHTA and CDR2 FQGNSA.

Relative to its sample, this clonotype is medium-sized. The chain employs TRBV5-5 and TRBJ2-7; D is unresolved. Trimming removed 2 bases at V and 3 bases at J, with 9 bases between. Per the germline V gene, CDR1 is SGHKS and CDR2 is YYEKEE (reference sequence). This CDR3 spans 13 amino acids. CDR3 in DNA: TGTGCCAGCAGCTTTCGGAACAACTACGAGCAGTACTTC. It translates to CASSFRNNYEQYF.